These 20 T cell receptor beta chains originate from one sample sequenced in a study of low-dose radiotherapy and immunotherapy resistance in tumors. First-strand cDNA used TRAV- and TRBV-specific primers, covering alpha and beta chains. Both a constant-region primer and a V-primer adapter served to amplify TCRs across about 20 PCR cycles. TCRdb reprocessed the reads via MiXCR and lists one record per CDR3 protein. The profile shows tens of thousands of distinct CDR3 sequences, under 30% of them singletons. Documented time point: before trial treatment. The sample consisted of PBMCs, taken before treatment. These receptors came from a male donor with prostate cancer.

This clonotype was counted at least ten times. The V gene is TRBV25-1, the J gene TRBJ1-1; D gene unclear. CDR3 length: 14 amino acids. Between the trimmed V and J ends, which lost 6 bases and 1 base, there was a span of 12 bases. CDR1 is MGHDK, CDR2 SYGVNS, per germline. The CDR3 bases are TGTGCCAGCAGCCCCTCGCGGGGGAACACTGAAGCTTTCTTT. Translated, it gives CASSPSRGNTEAFF.

This clonotype was seen a handful of times. V usage is TRBV7-2 and J usage is TRBJ2-1; 7 bases match TRBD1. Trimming removed 0 bases from V and 6 bases from J; junction bases left unmatched: 8. The germline V gene encodes CDR1 SGHTA and CDR2 FQGNSA. The CDR3 runs to 16 residues. CDR3 nucleotide sequence: TGTGCCAGCAGCTTAGCTAGGACAGGAAGGGCCAATGAGCAGTTCTTC. This translates into CASSLARTGRANEQFF.

This clonotype was found many times. J is TRBJ1-2 and V is TRBV3-1, with D possibly being TRBD1 (5 bases). CDR1 is LGHDT, CDR2 YNNKEL, per germline (reference sequence). Trimming cost V 1 base and J 5 bases, with 11 bases left between them. This CDR3 is built from 14 residues. The CDR3 DNA reads as TGTGCCAGCAGCCAAGGGGTGCAGGGATATGGCTACACCTTC. Protein sequence: CASSQGVQGYGYTF.

V gene TRBV19 combines with J gene TRBJ1-5, with unresolved D. Germline V lookup: CDR1 LNHDA, CDR2 SQIVND (reference sequence). CDR3 length: 15 residues. Trimming removed 7 bases from V and 5 bases from J, with 18 bases in between. In DNA, the CDR3 is TGTGCCAGTAAAGGAAAACAGATATTCGATCAGCCCCAGCATTTT. Protein product: CASKGKQIFDQPQHF.

The genes are TRBV3-1 and TRBJ2-5; no firm D call. CDR1 and CDR2 from the germline V gene are LGHDT and YNNKEL (reference sequence). This CDR3 spans 12 amino acids. Trimming removed 4 bases at V and 5 bases at J, with 8 bases between. The CDR3 DNA sequence: TGTGCCAGCAGCCTATCCCAGGAGACCCAGTACTTC. Protein: CASSLSQETQYF.

This clonotype appeared many times. The gene calls are TRBV20-1 and TRBJ1-5; D is possibly TRBD1 (5 bases). Germline lookup yields CDR1 DFQATT and CDR2 SNEGSKA (reference sequence). V was clipped by 6 bases and J by 0 bases, with 12 bases between them. The CDR3 is 14 residues long. The CDR3 loop is CSARQLYSNQPQHF. CDR3 nucleotides: TGCAGTGCCCGACAGCTATATAGCAATCAGCCCCAGCATTTT.

In its sample, this clonotype ranks as medium-sized. V is TRBV28 and J is TRBJ2-7, with TRBD2 matching over 8 bases. This CDR3 has 16 amino acids. Germline V lookup: CDR1 MDHEN, CDR2 SYDVKM. The V and J ends lost 7 bases and 0 bases, in that order; junction bases with no gene match: 11. CDR3 nucleotides: TGTGCCAGCACCACTCGTGGAGCGGGAGACTCCTACGAGCAGTACTTC. As protein: CASTTRGAGDSYEQYF.

This clonotype was detected many times. The V and J genes are TRBV20-1 and TRBJ2-7; 9 nucleotides agree with TRBD1. Trimming took 5 bases from V and 0 from J; bases not matched to a gene: 5. This CDR3 has 14 amino acids. Per germline, CDR1 DFQATT and CDR2 SNEGSKA (reference sequence). CDR3: CSAGLGQGSYEQYF. Here the CDR3 DNA reads TGCAGTGCTGGACTGGGACAGGGCTCCTACGAGCAGTACTTC.

This clonotype was detected ten times or more. The rearrangement joins TRBV20-1 to TRBJ1-5; possible D gene TRBD1, 5 bases. V lost 2 bases, J lost 0 bases, and 8 bases lay in between. The CDR3 is 14 amino acids. Germline V gives CDR1 DFQATT, CDR2 SNEGSKA (reference sequence). The CDR3 bases are TGCAGTGCTAGAACGACAGTTAGCAATCAGCCCCAGCATTTT. It yields the protein CSARTTVSNQPQHF.

The J gene is TRBJ2-2, the V gene TRBV7-2, with TRBD2 identical over 8 bases. Germline trimming cut 5 bases from V and 5 bases from J; bases unmatched to any gene: 10. The CDR3 consists of 16 residues. The germline V gene encodes CDR1 SGHTA and CDR2 FQGNSA. The CDR3 sequence: CASSPAPGGRTGELFF. The CDR3 DNA sequence: TGTGCCAGCAGCCCCGCCCCGGGCGGGAGGACCGGGGAGCTGTTTTTT.

Many counts were recorded for this clonotype. The gene calls are TRBV6-2 or TRBV6-3 and TRBJ2-3; 8 bases are shared with TRBD2. CDR1 and CDR2 from the germline V gene are MNHEY and SVGEGT. The CDR3 extends over 12 amino acids. With 8 bases clipped from V and 3 bases from J, the junction kept 1 base outside the gene matches. CDR3 residues: CASGTRTDTQYF. In DNA, the CDR3 is TGTGCCAGCGGGACTAGAACAGATACGCAGTATTTT.

As regards this clonotype: This sequence is one base from a far larger clone and is likely a read error. The rearrangement joins TRBV28 to TRBJ2-1; the match to TRBD1 covers 9 bases. The V segment lost 3 bases and the J segment 6 bases; nucleotides outside the gene matches: 12. Germline V gene lookup returns CDR1 MDHEN and CDR2 SYDVKM. The length of the CDR3 is 17 residues. This CDR3 is CASSFYQQGASVNEQFF. The CDR3 DNA reads TGTGCCAGCAGTTTCTATCAACAGGGGGCTAGCGTCAATGAGCAGTTCTTC.

At least ten counts were recorded for this clonotype. The chain combines TRBV12-3 or TRBV12-4 with TRBJ2-6; no firm D call. V gave up 2 bases and J gave up 0 bases, with 8 bases separating them. The CDR3 is 16 amino acids. DNA of the CDR3: TGTGCCAGCAGTTTAATCAGACCCTCTGGGGCCAACGTCCTGACTTTC. It yields the protein CASSLIRPSGANVLTF.

This clonotype is termed medium-sized. The chain is built from TRBV28 and TRBJ2-1; D not certain. The V end lost 6 bases, the J end lost 10 bases, and 10 bases lay between the germline ends. The CDR3 has 11 residues. Germline values: CDR1 MDHEN, CDR2 SYDVKM. CDR3 nucleotides: TGTGCCAGCAGCTCGGGTGGGGAGCAGTTCTTC. Translating gives CASSSGGEQFF.

Worth noting for this clonotype: A far larger clone is just one base off, so this is likely a read error. The chain uses TRBV10-3 and TRBJ2-1; 13 bases align to TRBD2. CDR1 and CDR2 (germline): ENHRY, SYGVKD. The CDR3 sequence is 16 residues long. J was trimmed by 3 bases and V by 5 bases; bases with no gene match: 4. CDR3 coding DNA: TGTGCCATCAGTCCCAGACTAGCGGGGGGCTACAATGAGCAGTTCTTC. Translating it yields CAISPRLAGGYNEQFF.

This clonotype was seen at least ten times. The chain uses TRBV19 and TRBJ2-5; tentative D call: TRBD2 (6 bases). Germline CDR1 is LNHDA and CDR2 is SQIVND (reference sequence). The V end was cut by 8 bases, the J end by 5 bases, with 12 bases between. The CDR3 is 12 amino acids. CDR3 DNA: TGTGCCAGTCGTCAGGCGGGGGAGACCCAGTACTTC. Translated: CASRQAGETQYF.

This clonotype has ten or more counts. The V and J genes are TRBV11-2 and TRBJ1-5; D gene unclear. The CDR3 has 15 residues. V gave up 0 bases and J gave up 2 bases, with 8 bases separating them. Germline values: CDR1 SGHAT, CDR2 FQNNGV. The CDR3 DNA follows: TGTGCCAGCAGCTTAGACCCGATTGGCAATCAGCCCCAGCATTTT. This sequence encodes CASSLDPIGNQPQHF. Drawing the rest from reference TRBV11-2 and TRBJ1-5, the complete variable domain is EAGVAQSPRYKIIEKRQSVAFWCNPISGHATLYWYQQILGQGPKLLIQFQNNGVVDDSQLPKDRFSAERLKGVDSTLKIQPAKLEDSAVYLCASSLDPIGNQPQHFGDGTRLSIL.

The chain employs TRBV9 and TRBJ2-7, with 9 positions matching TRBD1. CDR1 and CDR2 from the germline V gene are SGDLS and YYNGEE. This CDR3 is built from 15 residues. V lost 4 bases and J lost 4; bases outside the gene matches: 9. The CDR3 is CASSPSGTGRYEQYF. The CDR3 nucleotides are TGTGCCAGCAGCCCCTCCGGGACAGGGAGATACGAGCAGTACTTC.

In the case of this clonotype: A read error may produce the germline difference seen at one junction end. The V gene is TRBV5-3, the J gene TRBJ2-7, with 12 nucleotides matching TRBD2. TRBV5-3 is placed among ORFs of uncertain function. The CDR3 loop spans 19 amino acids. The CDR3 sequence: CASSLLASGRVGAHYEQYF. The DNA for the CDR3 is TGTGCCAGCAGCTTGTTGGCTAGCGGGAGGGTCGGGGCCCACTACGAGCAGTACTTC.

This clonotype was counted between two and nine times. V usage is TRBV30 and J usage is TRBJ1-6, with TRBD1 as a possible D gene (5 bases). CDR3 size: 15 residues. CDR1 GTSNPN and CDR2 SVGIG come from the germline V gene (reference sequence). With 5 bases removed from V and 14 bases from J, the gap between germline ends came to 25 bases. The CDR3 DNA is TGTGCCTGGTGCCGGGACGCCTTTTCCTCTGGGGCCCTCCACTTT. Encoded protein: CAWCRDAFSSGALHF.